This TCR beta chain was captured by sequencing in a study of blood T cell repertoires in COVID-19. Study overall: For recovered donors of Cohort 3, there were two negative PCRs, clearance, or symptom resolution.

Enrolled through a virtual design, the participants were between about 18 and 89 years of age and came from 24 US areas. The junction had 5 bases not matched to a gene; V was cut back by 6 bases and J by 1 base. Germline V lookup: CDR1 KGHSH, CDR2 LQKENI. The CDR3 contains 16 residues. Data came from immunoSEQ multiplex PCR; TCRdb stores just in-frame clones and leaves some out. The data contain hundreds of thousands of clones, around 87% of them singletons. The clonotype was recovered from a man aged 40-49 years in a cohort exposed to, infected with or recovered from COVID-19 (not recorded which). The chain has TRBV18 and TRBJ2-5; 13 nucleotides match TRBD2. Sequencing was performed on PBMCs or T cells enriched from blood (not recorded which). The CDR3 region is CASSGLAGALQETQYF. The CDR3 DNA reads TGTGCCAGCTCCGGACTAGCGGGAGCGCTCCAAGAGACCCAGTACTTC.